The following is a TCR beta chain sequence with its context. The source of the sample is a study of blood T cell repertoires in COVID-19. Study overall: Acute and convalescent COVID-19 samples came from the United States, Italy and Spain. T cells, B-cell-depleted T cells, or PBMCs provided the cDNA or gDNA that served as material.

Clones were sequenced by immunoSEQ multiplex PCR, and TCRdb holds only the in-frame ones, with some missing. Here the sample spans over 150,000 clones, approximately 80% being singletons. The CDR3 covers 16 residues. Looked up from germline, CDR1 is SGHAT and CDR2 is FQNNGV. Deletions cut 4 bases from V and 0 bases from J, with 15 bases between. The rearrangement links TRBV11-2 to TRBJ2-5; D is undetermined. Material for sequencing was peripheral blood. The sequence was obtained from a human donor in a cohort sampled during active COVID-19. For the CDR3, the DNA is TGTGCCAGCAGCTATGAACGCGGAATGTACCAAGAGACCCAGTACTTC. It encodes CASSYERGMYQETQYF.